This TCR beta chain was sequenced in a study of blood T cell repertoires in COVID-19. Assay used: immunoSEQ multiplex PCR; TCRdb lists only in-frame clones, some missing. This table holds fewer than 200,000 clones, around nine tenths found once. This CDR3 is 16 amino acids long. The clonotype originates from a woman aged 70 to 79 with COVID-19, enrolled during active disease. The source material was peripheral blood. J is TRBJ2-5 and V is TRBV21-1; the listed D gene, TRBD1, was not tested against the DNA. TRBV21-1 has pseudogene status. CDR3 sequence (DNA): TGTGCCAGCAGACCCGACAGGGAGTCCCCACAAGAGACCCAGTACTTC. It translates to CASRPDRESPQETQYF.